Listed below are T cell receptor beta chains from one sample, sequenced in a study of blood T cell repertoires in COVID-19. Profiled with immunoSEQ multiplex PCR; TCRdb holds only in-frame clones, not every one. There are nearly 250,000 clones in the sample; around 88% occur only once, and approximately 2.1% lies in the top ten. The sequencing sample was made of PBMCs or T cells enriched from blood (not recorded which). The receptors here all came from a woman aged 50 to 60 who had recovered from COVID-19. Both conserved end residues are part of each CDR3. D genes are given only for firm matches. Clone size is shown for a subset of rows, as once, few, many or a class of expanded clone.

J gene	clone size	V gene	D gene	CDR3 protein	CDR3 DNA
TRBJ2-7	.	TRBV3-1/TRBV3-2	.	CASSQERDFFYEQYF	TGTGCCAGCAGCCAAGAACGGGACTTTTTCTACGAGCAGTACTTC
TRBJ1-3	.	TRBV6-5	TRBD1	CAIGQVNTIYF	TGTGCCATCGGACAGGTGAACACCATATATTTT
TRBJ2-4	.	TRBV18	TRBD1	CASSPRAGGKDIQYF	TGTGCCAGCTCACCGAGGGCAGGGGGCAAGGACATTCAGTACTTC
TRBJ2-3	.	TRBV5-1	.	CASSLIGVSTDTQYF	TGCGCCAGCAGCTTGATCGGGGTTAGCACAGATACGCAGTATTTT
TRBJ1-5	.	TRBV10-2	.	CASSESTGGRNQPQHF	TGCGCCAGCAGTGAGTCGACGGGGGGCCGGAATCAGCCCCAGCATTTT
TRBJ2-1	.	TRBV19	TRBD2	CASRTSRYNEQFF	TGTGCCAGCCGGACTAGCAGGTACAATGAGCAGTTCTTC
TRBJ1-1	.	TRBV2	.	CASSVGLMNTEAFF	TGTGCCAGCAGCGTGGGACTGATGAACACTGAAGCTTTCTTT
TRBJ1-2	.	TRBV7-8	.	CASSLAVGGYYGYTF	TGTGCCAGCAGCTTAGCAGTGGGGGGGTACTATGGCTACACCTTC
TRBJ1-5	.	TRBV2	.	CASSEALYGVGGSNQPQHF	TGTGCCAGCAGTGAAGCGCTTTATGGGGTCGGAGGGAGCAATCAGCCCCAGCATTTT
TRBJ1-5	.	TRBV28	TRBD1	CASIPGQGSQPQHF	TGTGCCAGCATCCCGGGACAGGGGTCTCAGCCCCAGCATTTT
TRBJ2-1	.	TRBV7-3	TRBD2	CASSGRASGRLGEQFF	TGTGCCAGCAGCGGCCGCGCTAGCGGGAGGTTAGGTGAGCAGTTCTTC
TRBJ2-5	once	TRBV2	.	CASSEALLPSGDFQETQYF	TGTGCCAGCAGTGAAGCGCTACTACCCTCAGGGGATTTCCAAGAGACCCAGTACTTC
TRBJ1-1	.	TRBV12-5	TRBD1	CASGLSEGTAKAFF	TGTGCTAGTGGTTTGTCAGAAGGGACAGCTAAAGCTTTCTTT
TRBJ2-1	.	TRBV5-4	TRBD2	CATGRASGRQLPPFF	TGTGCCACCGGTCGGGCTAGCGGGAGGCAGCTGCCCCCGTTCTTC
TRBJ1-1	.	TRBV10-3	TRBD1	CAIRFRTGDTEAFF	TGTGCCATCAGATTCCGGACAGGGGACACTGAAGCTTTCTTT
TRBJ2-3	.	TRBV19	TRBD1	CASSPRDSFTDTQYF	TGTGCCAGTAGTCCGAGGGACAGTTTCACAGATACGCAGTATTTT
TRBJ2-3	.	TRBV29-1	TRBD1	CSSLRQGTPTDTQYF	TGCAGCTCGCTTCGACAGGGGACCCCCACAGATACGCAGTATTTT
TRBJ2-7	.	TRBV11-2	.	CASSLAGTYEQYF	TGTGCCAGCAGCTTAGCGGGTACCTACGAGCAGTACTTC
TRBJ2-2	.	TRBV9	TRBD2	CASGSETSGRNTGELFF	TGTGCCAGCGGCTCAGAGACTAGCGGGAGAAACACCGGGGAGCTGTTTTTT
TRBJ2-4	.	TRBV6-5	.	CASGGSCEAKNIQYF	TGTGCCAGCGGGGGGAGTTGTGAAGCCAAAAACATTCAGTACTTC
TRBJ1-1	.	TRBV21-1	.	CASSKVWDRGHTEAFF	TGTGCCAGCAGCAAAGTATGGGACAGGGGACACACTGAAGCTTTCTTT
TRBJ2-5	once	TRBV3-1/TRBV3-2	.	CASSSARGNLQETQYF	TGTGCCAGCAGCTCAGCGAGGGGGAACCTCCAAGAGACCCAGTACTTC
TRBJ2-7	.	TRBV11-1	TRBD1	CASSSGQGSIYEQYF	TGTGCCAGCAGCTCGGGACAGGGGTCTATCTACGAGCAGTACTTC
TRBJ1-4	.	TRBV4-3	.	CASSQDSGGILRKLFF	TGCGCCAGCAGCCAAGATTCCGGGGGTATACTTAGAAAACTGTTTTTT
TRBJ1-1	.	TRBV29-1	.	CSVTHGTEAFF	TGCAGCGTGACCCACGGGACTGAAGCTTTCTTT
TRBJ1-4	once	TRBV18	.	CASSPDITTNEKLFF	TGTGCCAGCTCACCAGACATTACAACTAATGAAAAACTGTTTTTT
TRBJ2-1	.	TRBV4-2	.	CASSQDPGEAYNEQFF	TGTGCCAGCAGCCAAGATCCGGGGGAGGCCTACAATGAGCAGTTCTTC
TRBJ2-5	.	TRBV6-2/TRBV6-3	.	CASSYSILSGTLDRETQYF	TGTGCCAGCAGTTACTCGATTTTGTCCGGGACACTTGATCGGGAGACCCAGTACTTC
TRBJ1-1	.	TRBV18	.	CASSSRLGGGTEAFF	TGTGCCAGCTCATCTCGATTGGGTGGAGGCACTGAAGCTTTCTTT
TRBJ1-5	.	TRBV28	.	CASSPRPGANQPQHF	TGTGCCAGCAGTCCTCGGCCAGGGGCCAATCAGCCCCAGCATTTT
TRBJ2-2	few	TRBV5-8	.	CASSSQGINTGELFF	TGTGCCAGCAGTTCACAGGGAATTAACACCGGGGAGCTGTTTTTT
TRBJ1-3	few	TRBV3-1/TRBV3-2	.	CASSPTQVRGGNTIYF	TGTGCCAGCAGCCCCACCCAGGTTCGTGGTGGCAACACCATATATTTT
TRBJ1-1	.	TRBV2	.	CASSEGDPRGGTEAFF	TGTGCCAGCAGTGAAGGGGACCCCCGCGGGGGGACTGAAGCTTTCTTT
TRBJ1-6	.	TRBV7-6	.	CASILESELASSYNSPLHF	TGTGCCAGCATCCTAGAATCGGAATTAGCAAGCTCCTATAATTCACCCCTCCACTTT
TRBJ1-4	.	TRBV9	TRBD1	CASSPRDSENEKLFF	TGTGCCAGCAGCCCCCGGGACAGTGAGAATGAAAAACTGTTTTTT
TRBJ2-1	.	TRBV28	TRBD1	CASSSGTGSYNEQFF	TGTGCCAGCAGTTCCGGGACAGGGAGCTACAATGAGCAGTTCTTC
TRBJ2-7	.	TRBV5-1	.	CASSTLDSLTYEQYF	TGCGCCAGCAGCACCCTTGACAGTTTAACCTACGAGCAGTACTTC
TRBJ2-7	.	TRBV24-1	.	CATSEGRLDEQYF	TGTGCCACCAGTGAGGGGAGATTGGACGAGCAGTACTTC
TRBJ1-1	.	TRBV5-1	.	CASSLAAGSEAFF	TGCGCCAGCAGCTTGGCAGCAGGGTCTGAAGCTTTCTTT
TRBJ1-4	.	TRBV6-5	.	CASSWAATNEKLFF	TGTGCCAGCAGTTGGGCAGCAACTAATGAAAAACTGTTTTTT
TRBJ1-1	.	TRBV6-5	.	CASSFQGTTEAFF	TGTGCCAGCAGTTTTCAGGGGACCACTGAAGCTTTCTTT
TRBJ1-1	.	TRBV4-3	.	CASSQGRHMNTEAFF	TGCGCCAGCAGCCAAGGAAGACACATGAACACTGAAGCTTTCTTT